Following are 28 T cell receptor beta chains from one sample sequenced in a study of blood T cell repertoires in COVID-19. Data came from immunoSEQ multiplex PCR; TCRdb stores just in-frame clones and leaves some out. There are around 230,000 clones in the sample; 65% to 90% occur only once, and about 2.1% lies in the top ten. Sequencing used peripheral blood. These receptor sequences come from a middle-aged man who had recovered from COVID-19.

The CDR3, as DNA: TGTGCCAGCAGCCCCTACCCCCAAGAGACCCAGTACTTC. Its translation: CASSPYPQETQYF. The chain is built from TRBV5-4 and TRBJ2-5; D uncertain. The germline V gene encodes CDR1 SGHNT and CDR2 YYREEE (reference sequence). The V end was cut by 4 bases, the J end by 1 base, with 8 bases between. The CDR3 runs 13 residues.

This chain uses TRBV13 with TRBJ2-3; D is perhaps TRBD2 (6 bases). This CDR3 region has 17 residues. The V and J ends lost 2 bases and 3 bases respectively, with 18 bases between them. Per the germline V gene, CDR1 is PRHDT and CDR2 is FYEKMQ (reference sequence). The DNA for the CDR3 is TGTGCCAGCAGCTTAAGAGGTTCGGGAGTTCGAACAGATACGCAGTATTTT. It codes for CASSLRGSGVRTDTQYF. The variable domain in full, with the rest retrieved from reference TRBV13 and TRBJ2-3, is AAGVIQSPRHLIKEKRETATLKCYPIPRHDTVYWYQQGPGQDPQFLISFYEKMQSDKGSIPDRFSAQQFSDYHSELNMSSLELGDSALYFCASSLRGSGVRTDTQYFGPGTRLTVL.

The chain links TRBV2 to TRBJ2-7, with TRBD1 matching 9 bases. Trimming cost V 7 bases and J 4 bases; bases outside gene matches: 8. The CDR3 contains 14 residues. Germline-derived CDR1 and CDR2 are SNHLY and FYNNEI. The CDR3 is CASNEDRGWYEQYF. CDR3 coding DNA: TGTGCCAGCAATGAGGACAGGGGATGGTACGAGCAGTACTTC.

This chain joins TRBV6-2 or TRBV6-3 and TRBJ1-2; perhaps TRBD1 as D (6 bases). CDR1 is MNHEY, CDR2 SVGEGT, per germline. The CDR3 has 13 amino acids. The V end was cut by 6 bases, the J end by 6 bases, with 14 bases between. CDR3 sequence: CASSLRGANGYTF. As DNA, the CDR3 is TGTGCCAGCAGCCTACGGGGGGCGAATGGCTACACCTTC.

This rearrangement joins TRBV6-2 or TRBV6-3 to TRBJ2-7; 14 positions match TRBD2. J was trimmed by 5 bases and V by 4 bases; bases with no gene match: 4. The CDR3 loop spans 15 amino acids. CDR1 MNHEY and CDR2 SVGEGT come from the germline V gene. In DNA form, the CDR3 reads TGTGCCAGCAGTTCGACGGGACTAGCGGGGGACGAGCAGTACTTC. Protein sequence: CASSSTGLAGDEQYF.

The rearrangement uses TRBV5-1 and TRBJ2-3; D not certain. The CDR3 is 16 amino acids. V gave up 3 bases and J gave up 0 bases, with 14 bases separating them. Germline V CDR1 and CDR2: SGHRS, YFSETQ. CDR3 region: CASSSAVLTSTDTQYF. Written as DNA, the CDR3 is TGCGCCAGCAGCTCCGCTGTCTTAACTAGCACAGATACGCAGTATTTT.

The DNA for the CDR3 is TGCGCCAGCAGCCAGGACCGGGACAGGGCATACGAGCAGTACTTC. Its protein product is CASSQDRDRAYEQYF. The chain has TRBV4-1 and TRBJ2-7; 9 nucleotides line up with TRBD1. J lost 4 bases, V lost 3 bases, and 7 bases had no gene match. In germline, CDR1 is MGHRA, CDR2 YSYEKL. This CDR3 region has 15 residues.

V usage is TRBV5-7 and J usage is TRBJ2-1, with 8 bases identical to TRBD2. TRBV5-7 is known as an ORF, though its function is uncertain. CDR3 length: 16 amino acids. The J segment lost 4 bases and the V segment lost 4 bases, leaving 10 bases of the junction unmatched. CDR3: CASSPRPGLGYNEQFF. The CDR3 region has the DNA TGTGCCAGCAGCCCGAGACCGGGACTAGGATACAATGAGCAGTTCTTC.

The chain carries TRBV12-3 or TRBV12-4 and TRBJ1-6; D gene uncertain. Trimming left V 8 bases short and J 7 bases short, with 12 bases between. CDR3 length: 13 residues. The CDR3 sequence: CASREGGNSPLHF. The CDR3 DNA is TGTGCCAGCCGGGAGGGTGGGAATTCACCCCTCCACTTT.

The rearrangement joins TRBV30 to TRBJ1-3; TRBD1 might be the D (6 bases). Germline values: CDR1 GTSNPN, CDR2 SVGIG (reference sequence). This CDR3 region has 17 residues. The V and J ends lost 1 base and 0 bases respectively, with 16 bases between them. CDR3 coding DNA: TGTGCCTGGAGTGGCCCGGGGACATTTAGCTCTGGAAACACCATATATTTT. This codes for CAWSGPGTFSSGNTIYF.

J is TRBJ2-4 and V is TRBV6-6, with D perhaps TRBD1 (5 bases). The ends were cut back, 8 bases at V and 2 bases at J, with 19 bases in the middle. The germline CDR1 and CDR2 sequences are MNHNY and SVGAGI (reference sequence). This CDR3 contains 16 residues. This chain's CDR3 is CASSSETTAPKNIQYF. CDR3 nucleotides: TGTGCCAGCTCTTCAGAGACGACAGCCCCCAAAAACATTCAGTACTTC.

The V gene is TRBV11-3, the J gene TRBJ2-1, with TRBD2 identical over 8 bases. This CDR3 has 15 residues. With 0 bases clipped from V and 9 bases from J, the junction kept 7 bases outside the gene matches. Germline CDR1 SGHNT, CDR2 YENEEA. The CDR3 region has the DNA TGTGCCAGCAGCTTAGAAGGGACTAGAGGAGGTGAGCAGTTCTTC. The encoded protein is CASSLEGTRGGEQFF.

CDR3 sequence reads: CASTLRGGLSSYEQYF. The CDR3 nucleotides read TGTGCCAGTACTCTAAGGGGGGGCCTATCCTCCTACGAGCAGTACTTC. The chain combines TRBV19 with TRBJ2-7; a possible D gene is TRBD2 (7 bases). This CDR3 has 16 amino acids. Trimming removed 7 bases at V and 0 bases at J, with 19 bases between. From germline, CDR1 is LNHDA and CDR2 SQIVND (reference sequence).

The V and J genes are TRBV7-9 and TRBJ1-2; TRBD1 matches 7 bases. From germline, CDR1 is SEHNR and CDR2 FQNEAQ (reference sequence). V shed 6 bases, J shed 4 bases, and the junction held 5 bases outside the gene matches. The length of the CDR3 is 13 residues. CDR3 residues: CASSFRGTYGYTF. The CDR3 DNA reads as TGTGCCAGCAGTTTCAGGGGGACCTATGGCTACACCTTC.

In this sample, this clone turned up once. The rearrangement uses TRBV5-5 and TRBJ1-5; D might be TRBD1 (5 bases). There are 17 residues in the CDR3. Per the germline V gene, CDR1 is SGHKS and CDR2 is YYEKEE (reference sequence). V was cut by 0 bases and J by 0 bases, with 13 bases left in between. The CDR3 DNA follows: TGTGCCAGCAGCTTGGAGGGGATAGGGGATAGCAATCAGCCCCAGCATTTT. Translation gives CASSLEGIGDSNQPQHF. The full variable domain, rest sourced from reference TRBV5-5 and TRBJ1-5, is DAGVTQSPTHLIKTRGQQVTLRCSPISGHKSVSWYQQVLGQGPQFIFQYYEKEERGRGNFPDRFSARQFPNYSSELNVNALLLGDSALYLCASSLEGIGDSNQPQHFGDGTRLSIL.

The chain employs TRBV24-1 and TRBJ2-1, with TRBD2 identical over 7 bases. V shed 5 bases, J shed 9 bases, and the junction held 9 bases outside the gene matches. Germline lookup yields CDR1 KGHDR and CDR2 SFDVKD. The CDR3 runs to 14 residues. The CDR3 spells CATSGSSGAREQFF. Written as DNA, the CDR3 is TGTGCCACCAGTGGGTCTAGCGGCGCCCGTGAGCAGTTCTTC.

The chain has TRBV28 and TRBJ2-5; D gene unclear. Germline V gives CDR1 MDHEN, CDR2 SYDVKM. The V end was cut by 1 base, the J end by 5 bases, with 8 bases between. The CDR3 has 13 residues. CDR3 sequence reads: CASSLLTSETQYF. The CDR3 bases are TGTGCCAGCAGTTTATTGACAAGCGAGACCCAGTACTTC. Full variable domain (outside the CDR3, taken from reference TRBV28 and TRBJ2-5): DVKVTQSSRYLVKRTGEKVFLECVQDMDHENMFWYRQDPGLGLRLIYFSYDVKMKEKGDIPEGYSVSREKKERFSLILESASTNQTSMYLCASSLLTSETQYFGPGTRLLVL.

V gene TRBV5-6 combines with J gene TRBJ2-7, with a tentative D call TRBD2 (5 bases). The germline V and J ends were trimmed by 1 base and 6 bases, with 8 bases remaining between them. Germline CDR1 SGHDT, CDR2 YYEEEE. The CDR3 spans 12 residues. CDR3 bases: TGTGCCAGCAGCTTGCGAGGGCGCGAGCAGTACTTC. Translated: CASSLRGREQYF.

This clone has more than one count but fewer than ten. The chain carries TRBV7-2 and TRBJ2-5, with D perhaps matching TRBD2 (7 bases). Trimming took off 5 bases at V and 5 bases at J, with 15 bases between the two ends. The CDR3 length is 14 residues. Germline values: CDR1 SGHTA, CDR2 FQGNSA. The CDR3 bases are TGTGCCAGCAGCAGTGGACGGGGGGCGGAGACCCAGTACTTC. It encodes CASSSGRGAETQYF.

Only a few counts were recorded for this clone. The V call is TRBV6-2 or TRBV6-3, the J call TRBJ2-7; 8 bases agree with TRBD1. This CDR3 contains 15 residues. Germline CDR1 and CDR2: MNHEY and SVGEGT. With 4 bases clipped from V and 3 bases from J, the junction kept 8 bases outside the gene matches. CDR3 amino acids: CASSSSYRGFYEQYF. CDR3 bases: TGTGCCAGCAGTTCCTCATACAGGGGGTTCTACGAGCAGTACTTC.

The V call is TRBV6-5, the J call TRBJ1-1; the D gene is possibly TRBD1 (6 bases). In germline, CDR1 is MNHEY, CDR2 SVGAGI. V was clipped by 3 bases and J by 4 bases, with 12 bases between them. The CDR3 spans 14 residues. The CDR3 spells CASSYGGASTEAFF. DNA for the CDR3: TGTGCCAGCAGTTATGGGGGGGCGTCCACTGAAGCTTTCTTT.

This chain uses TRBV13 with TRBJ1-3; D unclear. V dropped 2 bases and J dropped 4 bases, with 15 bases sitting between them. CDR3 length: 16 amino acids. From germline, CDR1 is PRHDT and CDR2 FYEKMQ (reference sequence). The DNA of the CDR3 is TGTGCCAGCAGCTTATTGAGAGGATCGTCCGGAAACACCATATATTTT. It encodes CASSLLRGSSGNTIYF.

The chain couples TRBV30 to TRBJ2-7; 11 bases align to TRBD1. The germline CDR1 and CDR2 sequences are GTSNPN and SVGIG (reference sequence). J gave up 7 bases and V 5 bases, and 7 bases lay outside the gene matches. This CDR3 has 13 amino acids. The CDR3 sequence: CAWARTGGREQYF. For the CDR3, the DNA is TGTGCCTGGGCGAGGACAGGGGGCAGGGAGCAGTACTTC. Full variable domain (rest looked up from reference TRBV30 and TRBJ2-7): SQTIHQWPATLVQPVGSPLSLECTVEGTSNPNLYWYRQAAGRGLQLLFYSVGIGQISSEVPQNLSASRPQDRQFILSSKKLLLSDSGFYLCAWARTGGREQYFGPGTRLTVT.

This clone is medium-sized within its sample. The chain is built from TRBV11-3 and TRBJ2-2, with D possibly being TRBD2 (5 bases). CDR3 length equals 15 residues. Germline loops: CDR1 SGHNT, CDR2 YENEEA. Trimming shortened V by 6 bases and J by 0 bases, and 11 bases separated the two germline ends. CDR3 residues: CASRASSANTGELFF. CDR3 coding DNA: TGTGCCAGCAGGGCTAGCTCCGCGAACACCGGGGAGCTGTTTTTT. The variable domain in full, with the rest retrieved from reference TRBV11-3 and TRBJ2-2, is EAGVVQSPRYKIIEKKQPVAFWCNPISGHNTLYWYLQNLGQGPELLIRYENEEAVDDSQLPKDRFSAERLKGVDSTLKIQPAELGDSAVYLCASRASSANTGELFFGEGSRLTVL.

CDR3 amino acids: CASSGRQGGTDTQYF. CDR3 in DNA: TGTGCCAGCAGTGGACGACAGGGGGGGACAGATACGCAGTATTTT. The V gene is TRBV2, the J gene TRBJ2-3; 9 positions agree with TRBD1. J gave up 3 bases and V 4 bases, and 5 bases lay outside the gene matches. Looked up from germline, CDR1 is SNHLY and CDR2 is FYNNEI. This CDR3 region has 15 residues.

This sequence joins TRBV6-6 and TRBJ2-5, with 10 bases lining up with TRBD2. CDR1 and CDR2 (germline): MNHNY, SVGAGI (reference sequence). Unmatched junction bases numbered 8, after V lost 5 bases and J lost 5 bases. The length of the CDR3 is 15 residues. The CDR3 DNA is TGTGCCAGCAGTACTAGCGGGGATACTCATGAGACCCAGTACTTC. As protein: CASSTSGDTHETQYF.

The CDR3 nucleotides read TGCGCCAGCAGCCCCCAAATAAACCACTGGCCATCCGGGTATGGCTACACCTTC. It translates to CASSPQINHWPSGYGYTF. V is TRBV4-1 and J is TRBJ1-2; no reliable D call. Looked up from germline, CDR1 is MGHRA and CDR2 is YSYEKL. Trimming removed 4 bases from V and 5 bases from J, with 26 bases in between. The CDR3 is made up of 18 amino acids.

V and J are TRBV10-2 and TRBJ1-2, with 9 bases identical to TRBD1. Germline lookup yields CDR1 WSHSY and CDR2 SAAADI. CDR3 length: 16 amino acids. The ends lost 0 bases at V and 5 bases at J; junction bases unmatched: 7. The CDR3 bases are TGCGCCAGCAGTGAGTCGCTTACAGGGGGCGGGTATGGCTACACCTTC. It codes for CASSESLTGGGYGYTF.